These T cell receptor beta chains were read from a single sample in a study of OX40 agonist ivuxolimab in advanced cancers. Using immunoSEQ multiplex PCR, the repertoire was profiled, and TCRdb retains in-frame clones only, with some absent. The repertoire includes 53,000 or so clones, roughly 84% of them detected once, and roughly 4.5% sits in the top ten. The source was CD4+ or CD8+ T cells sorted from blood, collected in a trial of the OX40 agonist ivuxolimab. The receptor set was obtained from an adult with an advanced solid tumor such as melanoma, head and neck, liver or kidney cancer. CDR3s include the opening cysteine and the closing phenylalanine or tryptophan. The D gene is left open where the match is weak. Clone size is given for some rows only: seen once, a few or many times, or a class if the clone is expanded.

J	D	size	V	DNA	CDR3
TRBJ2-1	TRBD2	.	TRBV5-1	TGCGCCAGCAGCTTGGGTCCTAGCGGATACAATGAGCAGTTCTTC	CASSLGPSGYNEQFF
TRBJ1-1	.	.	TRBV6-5	TGTGCCAGCAGTGAATGGTTGAACACTGAAGCTTTCTTT	CASSEWLNTEAFF
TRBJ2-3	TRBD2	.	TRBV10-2	TGCGCCAGCAGTTGGGGACTAGCGGGTTCAGATACGCAGTATTTT	CASSWGLAGSDTQYF
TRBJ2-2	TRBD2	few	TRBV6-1	TGTGCCAGCAGACGGACTAGCGATGGAACCGGGGAGCTGTTTTTT	CASRRTSDGTGELFF
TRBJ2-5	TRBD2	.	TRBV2	TGTGCCAGCAGTCGGACTAGCGGCGGGACACCCCAAGAGACCCAGTACTTC	CASSRTSGGTPQETQYF
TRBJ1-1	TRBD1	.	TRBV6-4	TGTGCCAGCAGAACAAGTGGGACAGTCACTGAAGCTTTCTTT	CASRTSGTVTEAFF
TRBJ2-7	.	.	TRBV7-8	TGTGCCAGCAGCTTAGCGCTTCAGGCGGCGGGCTCCTACGAGCAGTACTTC	CASSLALQAAGSYEQYF
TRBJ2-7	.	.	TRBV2	TGTGCCAGCAGTGAAGGAGCGAACAGGCCAAACTACGAGCAGTACTTC	CASSEGANRPNYEQYF
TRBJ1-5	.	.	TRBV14	TGTGCCAGCAGCCAAGGAAGGAATCAGCCCCAGCATTTT	CASSQGRNQPQHF
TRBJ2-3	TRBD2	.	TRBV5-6	TGTGCCAGCAGCTTTTTCCTCCCGACTAGCGCATACACAGATACGCAGTATTTT	CASSFFLPTSAYTDTQYF
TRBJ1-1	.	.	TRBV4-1	TGCGCCAGCAGCCAGCCCGGGGGTCGGGCTGAAGCTTTCTTT	CASSQPGGRAEAFF
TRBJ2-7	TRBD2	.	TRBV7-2	TGTGCCAGCAGCCCGCCCCGGACTAGCGGGAGGGCCGAGCAGTACTTC	CASSPPRTSGRAEQYF
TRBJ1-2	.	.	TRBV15	TGTGCCACCAGCAACGGGAATGGCTACACCTTC	CATSNGNGYTF
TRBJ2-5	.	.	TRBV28	TGTGCCAGCAGTTTATACGGGAGCAACCGTGGGGAGCAGTACTTC	CASSLYGSNRGEQYF
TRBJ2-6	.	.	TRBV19	TGTGCCAGTAGTATTCCCTCCCCTGGGGCCAACGTCCTGACTTTC	CASSIPSPGANVLTF
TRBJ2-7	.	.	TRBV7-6	TGTGCCAGCAGCTTAGGGGATAGCGGGACAGGGTCCGAGCAGTACTTC	CASSLGDSGTGSEQYF
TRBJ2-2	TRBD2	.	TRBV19	TGTGCCAGTAGTACCGGGACTAGCGGGGGGAACACCGGGGAGCTGTTTTTT	CASSTGTSGGNTGELFF
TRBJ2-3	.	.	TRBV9	TGTGCCAGCGAAAGTAATACCCCCGATACGCAGTATTTT	CASESNTPDTQYF
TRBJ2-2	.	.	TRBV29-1	TGCAGCGTTCGTCAGCTCGCGAACACCGGGGAGCTGTTTTTT	CSVRQLANTGELFF
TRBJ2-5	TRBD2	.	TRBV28	TGTGCCAGCAGTAAGGGACTAGCGCAAGAGACCCAGTACTTC	CASSKGLAQETQYF
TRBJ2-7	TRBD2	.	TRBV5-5	TGTGCCAGCAGCCACCGAACTAGCGGGAGGGTCTCCTACGAGCAGTACTTC	CASSHRTSGRVSYEQYF
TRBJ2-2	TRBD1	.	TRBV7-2	TGTGCCAGCAGCTTAGATTTGCAGGGGGCGACCGGGGAGCTGTTTTTT	CASSLDLQGATGELFF
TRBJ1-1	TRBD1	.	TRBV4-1	TGCGCCAGCAGCCAGAGGGGGGCAGGGGGCCGAAACACTGAAGCTTTCTTT	CASSQRGAGGRNTEAFF
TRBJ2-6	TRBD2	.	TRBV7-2	TGTGCCAGCAGCCCAGGACTAGCGGGAGGGCCTGGGGCCAACGTCCTGACTTTC	CASSPGLAGGPGANVLTF